This T cell receptor beta chain came from a study of T cells in Graves' hyperthyroidism and ophthalmopathy. Amplification of TCR beta CDR3 regions was performed using RNA transcripts as template. With the HTBI primer set, the TCR CDR3 went through a first round of RT-PCR. Via MiXCR, TCRdb re-called the multiplex PCR reads, giving one row per CDR3 protein. Of approximately 420,000 distinct CDR3 sequences in the sample, roughly an eighth were seen once. Remarks on this clonotype: The target antigen is unknown.

The V gene's germline CDR1 is MDHEN and CDR2 SYDVKM. Trimming left V 7 bases short and J 1 base short, with 14 bases between. The CDR3 totals 15 residues. Findings of the study overall: Most clonotypes expanded in the thyroid (above 0.001) were also present in blood.

No ophthalmopathy progression within 18 months constituted stable Graves' hyperthyroidism. Exclusions: uncontrolled infection, other autoimmune disease, pregnancy, lactation. Diagnostic assessment was based on clinical symptoms, serum thyroxine and TRAb, thyroid ultrasound and orbital computed tomography. What was sequenced was blood. The receptor's source is a woman between 18 and 29 years old with Graves' hyperthyroidism. The chain combines TRBV28 with TRBJ2-1; possible D gene TRBD2, 6 bases. CDR3 loop: CASMGGGLSYNEQFF. As DNA, the CDR3 is TGTGCCAGCATGGGGGGAGGCCTTTCCTACAATGAGCAGTTCTTC.